This T cell receptor beta chain is from a study of lymphopenia after photon versus proton radiotherapy (dated by TCRdb to between 2018 and 2021). Context from the whole study: In patients with gastrointestinal tumors who developed high-grade lymphopenia, the study compared the immunological effects of photon radiation therapy with those of proton radiation therapy. The cohort comprised approximately 21 patients with gastrointestinal tumors who received either photon or proton therapy and then developed lymphopenia. The goal of the study was to describe how the two radiation modalities differ in their effects on the immune system.

The study at large found these results: Across the cohort, among patients who died, a greater drop in TCR diversity after the nadir was inversely correlated with overall survival time. During treatment, patients who received photon therapy lost naive T cells and TCR diversity and gained effector/memory populations, whereas patients who received proton therapy remained relatively stable. The survival association was assessed only in patients who died, and better survival with proton therapy was presented by the authors as a possibility rather than a demonstrated result. After the lymphocyte count nadir, repertoires from photon-treated patients showed oligoclonal expansion, particularly of CD8+ Temra cells, and this expansion drove the decline in diversity.

The library was prepared using the immunoSEQ multiplex PCR assay. T cell repertoires were profiled by deep sequencing of rearranged TCR beta loci, alongside multiparametric flow cytometry. TCRdb's version of the immuneACCESS table is confined to in-frame rearrangements and falls short of the full clone set. An unresolved V gene accounts for under half of the shortfall where checked; the remainder is of unknown origin. This sample lists tens of thousands of clones; around four fifths were detected once. Around 1.5% of the sample is held by the ten biggest clonotypes. About this clone: The specificity of this receptor is unknown. No base quality information exists; no much larger clone differs at one position.

Trimming takes 7 bases off V and 4 bases off J; junction bases not matched to a gene: 28. CDR1 and CDR2, looked up from the germline V gene, are SQVTM and ANQGSEA. The CDR3, cysteine through phenylalanine, is 20 amino acids long. The retained sequence is limited to the CDR3, 60 bases, with the frame set at the first base. The sequences come from peripheral blood, collected from a patient treated with proton-based radiotherapy. The receptor was isolated from a man in his sixties with pancreatic cancer. The chain is assembled from TRBV29-1 and TRBJ1-2, and TRBD1 aligns with 9 junction nucleotides. CDR3 protein: CSASSPTGGIGPSTSYGYTF. Read as DNA, the sequence is TGCAGCGCCTCCTCCCCGACAGGGGGGATCGGGCCCTCAACTTCCTATGGCTACACCTTC.